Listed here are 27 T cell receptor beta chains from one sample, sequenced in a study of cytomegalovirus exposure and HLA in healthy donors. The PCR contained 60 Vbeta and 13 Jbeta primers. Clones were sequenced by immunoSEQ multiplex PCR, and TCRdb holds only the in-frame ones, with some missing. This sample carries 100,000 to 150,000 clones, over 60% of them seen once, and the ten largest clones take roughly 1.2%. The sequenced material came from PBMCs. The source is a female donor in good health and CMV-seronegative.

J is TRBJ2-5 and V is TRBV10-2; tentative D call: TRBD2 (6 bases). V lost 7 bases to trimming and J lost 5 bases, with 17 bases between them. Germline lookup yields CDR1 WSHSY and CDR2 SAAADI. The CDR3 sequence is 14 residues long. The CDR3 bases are TGCGCCAGCACCCACGGAGGGGTAGGGGAGACCCAGTACTTC. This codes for CASTHGGVGETQYF.

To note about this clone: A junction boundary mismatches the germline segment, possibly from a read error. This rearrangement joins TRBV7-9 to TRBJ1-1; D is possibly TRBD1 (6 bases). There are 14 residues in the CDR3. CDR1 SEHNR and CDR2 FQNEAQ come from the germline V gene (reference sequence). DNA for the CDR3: TGTTCCAGCAGCTTAACAGGGAGGGGAGCTGAAGCTTTCTTT. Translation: CSSSLTGRGAEAFF.

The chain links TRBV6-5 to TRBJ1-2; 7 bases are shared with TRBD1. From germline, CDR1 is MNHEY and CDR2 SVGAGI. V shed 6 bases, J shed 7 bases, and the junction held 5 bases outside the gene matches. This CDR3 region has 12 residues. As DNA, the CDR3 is TGTGCCAGCAGAAGACAGGGTGGTGGCTACACCTTC. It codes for CASRRQGGGYTF.

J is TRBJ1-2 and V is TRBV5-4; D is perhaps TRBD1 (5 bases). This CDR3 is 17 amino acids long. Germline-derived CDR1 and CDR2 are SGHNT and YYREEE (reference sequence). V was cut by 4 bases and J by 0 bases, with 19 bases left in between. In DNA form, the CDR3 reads TGTGCCAGCAGCCCGACCGGGGGAGGGGCGTCTAACTATGGCTACACCTTC. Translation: CASSPTGGGASNYGYTF.

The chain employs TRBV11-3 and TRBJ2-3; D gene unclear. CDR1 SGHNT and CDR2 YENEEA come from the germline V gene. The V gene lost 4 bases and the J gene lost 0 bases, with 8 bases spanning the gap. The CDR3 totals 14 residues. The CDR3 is CASSSTTSTDTQYF. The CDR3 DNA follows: TGTGCCAGCAGCTCGACGACTAGCACAGATACGCAGTATTTT. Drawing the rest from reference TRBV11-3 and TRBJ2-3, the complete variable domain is EAGVVQSPRYKIIEKKQPVAFWCNPISGHNTLYWYLQNLGQGPELLIRYENEEAVDDSQLPKDRFSAERLKGVDSTLKIQPAELGDSAVYLCASSSTTSTDTQYFGPGTRLTVL.

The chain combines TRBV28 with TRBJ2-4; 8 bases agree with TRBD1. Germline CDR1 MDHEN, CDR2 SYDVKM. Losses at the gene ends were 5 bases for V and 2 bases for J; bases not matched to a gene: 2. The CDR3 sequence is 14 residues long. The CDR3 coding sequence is TGTGCCAGCAGTGGACAGGGAACCAAAAACATTCAGTACTTC. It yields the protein CASSGQGTKNIQYF.

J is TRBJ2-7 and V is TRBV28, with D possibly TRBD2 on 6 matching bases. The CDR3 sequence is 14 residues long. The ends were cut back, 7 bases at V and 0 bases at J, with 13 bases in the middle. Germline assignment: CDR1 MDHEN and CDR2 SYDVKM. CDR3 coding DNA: TGTGCCAGCATCTCGCGGGGTTTCTCCTACGAGCAGTACTTC. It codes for CASISRGFSYEQYF.

CDR3 residues: CASSIQGKRPQPQHF. Written as DNA, the CDR3 is TGTGCCAGCAGCATACAGGGGAAGCGCCCTCAGCCCCAGCATTTT. The chain has TRBV5-4 and TRBJ1-5; 7 nucleotides align to TRBD1. Germline values: CDR1 SGHNT, CDR2 YYREEE (reference sequence). The ends lost 4 bases at V and 6 bases at J; junction bases unmatched: 10. CDR3 length: 15 residues.

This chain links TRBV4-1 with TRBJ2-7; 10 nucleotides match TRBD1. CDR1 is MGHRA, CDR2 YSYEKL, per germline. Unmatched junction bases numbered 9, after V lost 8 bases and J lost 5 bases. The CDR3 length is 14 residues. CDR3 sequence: CASGPGQGYHEQYF. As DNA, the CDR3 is TGCGCCAGCGGTCCGGGACAGGGGTACCACGAGCAGTACTTC.

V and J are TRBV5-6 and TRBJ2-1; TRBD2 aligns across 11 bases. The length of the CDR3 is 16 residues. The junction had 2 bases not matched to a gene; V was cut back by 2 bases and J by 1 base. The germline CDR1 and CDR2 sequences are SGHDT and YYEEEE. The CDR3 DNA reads TGTGCCAGCAGCTTACTAGCGGGAGAGTCCTACAATGAGCAGTTCTTC. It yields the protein CASSLLAGESYNEQFF.

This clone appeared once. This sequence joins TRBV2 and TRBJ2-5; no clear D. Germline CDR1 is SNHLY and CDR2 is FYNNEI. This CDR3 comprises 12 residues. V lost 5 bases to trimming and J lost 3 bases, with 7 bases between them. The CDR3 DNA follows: TGTGCCAGCAGTCGCGGAGAAGAGACCCAGTACTTC. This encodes CASSRGEETQYF.

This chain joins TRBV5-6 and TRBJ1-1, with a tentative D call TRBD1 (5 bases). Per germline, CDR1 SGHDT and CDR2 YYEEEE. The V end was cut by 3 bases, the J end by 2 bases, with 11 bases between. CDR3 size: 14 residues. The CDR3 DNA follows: TGTGCCAGCAGCTCTCCAGGGTACAACACTGAAGCTTTCTTT. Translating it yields CASSSPGYNTEAFF. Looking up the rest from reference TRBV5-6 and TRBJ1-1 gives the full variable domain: DAGVTQSPTHLIKTRGQQVTLRCSPKSGHDTVSWYQQALGQGPQFIFQYYEEEERQRGNFPDRFSGHQFPNYSSELNVNALLLGDSALYLCASSSPGYNTEAFFGQGTRLTVV.

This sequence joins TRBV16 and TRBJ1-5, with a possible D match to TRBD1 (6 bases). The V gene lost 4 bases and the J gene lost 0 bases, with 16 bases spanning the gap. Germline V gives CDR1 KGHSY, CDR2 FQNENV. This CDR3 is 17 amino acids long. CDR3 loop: CASSPKGGLISNQPQHF. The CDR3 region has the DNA TGTGCCAGCAGCCCCAAGGGGGGGCTGATTAGCAATCAGCCCCAGCATTTT.

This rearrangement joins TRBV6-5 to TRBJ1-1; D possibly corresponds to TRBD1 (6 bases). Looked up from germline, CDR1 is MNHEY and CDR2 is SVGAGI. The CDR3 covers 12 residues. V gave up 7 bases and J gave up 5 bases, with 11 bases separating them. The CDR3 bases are TGTGCCAGCACGGGGGGGCCAACTGAAGCTTTCTTT. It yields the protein CASTGGPTEAFF.

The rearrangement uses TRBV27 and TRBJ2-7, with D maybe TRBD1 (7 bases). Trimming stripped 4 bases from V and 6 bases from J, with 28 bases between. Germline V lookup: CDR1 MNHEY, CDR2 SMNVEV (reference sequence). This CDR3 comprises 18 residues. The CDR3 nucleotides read TGTGCCAGCAGTTATCGGCTCGGGTTAGCAGGGGGGCCCGGCGAGCAGTACTTC. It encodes CASSYRLGLAGGPGEQYF.

Written as DNA, the CDR3 is TGTGCCAGCAGCTGGGTGTTAGGGGGCGGCTATGGCTACACCTTC. It translates to CASSWVLGGGYGYTF. The chain recombines TRBV5-8 with TRBJ1-2; 7 positions match TRBD1. CDR1 is SGHTS, CDR2 YDEGEE, per germline. Germline trimming cut 3 bases from V and 4 bases from J; bases unmatched to any gene: 9. The CDR3 is made up of 15 amino acids. The full variable domain, in which reference TRBV5-8 and TRBJ1-2 provide the parts outside the CDR3, is EAGVTQSPTHLIKTRGQQATLRCSPISGHTSVYWYQQALGLGLQFLLWYDEGEERNRGNFPPRFSGRQFPNYSSELNVNALELEDSALYLCASSWVLGGGYGYTFGSGTRLTVV.

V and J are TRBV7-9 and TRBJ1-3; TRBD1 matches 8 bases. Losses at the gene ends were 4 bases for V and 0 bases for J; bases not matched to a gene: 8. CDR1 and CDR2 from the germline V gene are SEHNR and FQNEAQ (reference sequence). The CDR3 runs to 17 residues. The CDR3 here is CASSSLTGALSGNTIYF. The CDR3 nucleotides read TGTGCCAGCAGCTCTCTGACAGGGGCCCTCTCTGGAAACACCATATATTTT. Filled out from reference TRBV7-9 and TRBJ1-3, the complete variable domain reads DTGVSQNPRHKITKRGQNVTFRCDPISEHNRLYWYRQTLGQGPEFLTYFQNEAQLEKSRLLSDRFSAERPKGSFSTLEIQRTEQGDSAMYLCASSSLTGALSGNTIYFGEGSWLTVV.

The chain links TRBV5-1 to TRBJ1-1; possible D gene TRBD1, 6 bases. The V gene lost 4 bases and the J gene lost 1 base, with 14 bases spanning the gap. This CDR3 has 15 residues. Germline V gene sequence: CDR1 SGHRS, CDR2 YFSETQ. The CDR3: CASSTPGAGNTEAFF. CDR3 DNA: TGCGCCAGCAGCACACCAGGGGCGGGGAACACTGAAGCTTTCTTT.

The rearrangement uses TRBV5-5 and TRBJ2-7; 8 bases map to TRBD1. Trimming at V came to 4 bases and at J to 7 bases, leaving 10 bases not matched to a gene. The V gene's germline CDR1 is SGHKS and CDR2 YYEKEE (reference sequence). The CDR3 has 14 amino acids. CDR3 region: CASSLGWTGLEQYF. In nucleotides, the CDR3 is TGTGCCAGCAGCCTAGGGTGGACAGGGTTGGAGCAGTACTTC.

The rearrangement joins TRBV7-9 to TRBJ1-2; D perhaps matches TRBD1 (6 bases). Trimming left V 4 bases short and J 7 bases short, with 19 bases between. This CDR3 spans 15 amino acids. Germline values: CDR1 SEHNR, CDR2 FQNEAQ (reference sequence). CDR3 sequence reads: CASSSLGQGMRGYTF. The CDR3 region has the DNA TGTGCCAGCAGCTCCCTGGGGCAGGGGATGCGTGGCTACACCTTC.

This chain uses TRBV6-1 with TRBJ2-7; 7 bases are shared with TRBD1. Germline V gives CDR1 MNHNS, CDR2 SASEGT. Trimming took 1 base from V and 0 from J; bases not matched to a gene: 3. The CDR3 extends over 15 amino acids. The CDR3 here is CASSEVDRVSYEQYF. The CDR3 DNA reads TGTGCCAGCAGTGAAGTAGACAGGGTCTCCTACGAGCAGTACTTC.

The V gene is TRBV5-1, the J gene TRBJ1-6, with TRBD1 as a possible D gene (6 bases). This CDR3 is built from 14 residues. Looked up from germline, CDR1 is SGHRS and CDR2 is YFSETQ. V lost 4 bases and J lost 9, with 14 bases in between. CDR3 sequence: CASSTYQGTSPLHF. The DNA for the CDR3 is TGCGCCAGCAGCACCTATCAGGGGACTTCACCCCTCCACTTT.

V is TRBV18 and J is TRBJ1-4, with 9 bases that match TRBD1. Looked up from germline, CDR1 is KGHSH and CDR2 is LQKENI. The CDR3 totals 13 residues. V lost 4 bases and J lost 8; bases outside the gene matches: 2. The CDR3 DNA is TGTGCCAGCTCACGAGGACAGGGGGAAAAACTGTTTTTT. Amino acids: CASSRGQGEKLFF.

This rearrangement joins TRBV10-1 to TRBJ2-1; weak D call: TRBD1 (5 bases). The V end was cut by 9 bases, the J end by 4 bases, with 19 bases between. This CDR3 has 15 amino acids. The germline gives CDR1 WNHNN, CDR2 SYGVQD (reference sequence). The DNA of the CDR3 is TGCGCCAGGGACAACCTGGCGGCGCCATACAATGAGCAGTTCTTC. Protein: CARDNLAAPYNEQFF.

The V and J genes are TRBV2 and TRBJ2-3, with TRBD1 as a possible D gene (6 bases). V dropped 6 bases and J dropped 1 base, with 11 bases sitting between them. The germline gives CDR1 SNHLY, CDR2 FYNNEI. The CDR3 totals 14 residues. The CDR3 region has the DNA TGTGCCAGCAGAGACGACAGGCGCACAGATACGCAGTATTTT. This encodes CASRDDRRTDTQYF. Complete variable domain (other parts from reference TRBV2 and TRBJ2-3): EPEVTQTPSHQVTQMGQEVILRCVPISNHLYFYWYRQILGQKVEFLVSFYNNEISEKSEIFDDQFSVERPDGSNFTLKIRSTKLEDSAMYFCASRDDRRTDTQYFGPGTRLTVL.

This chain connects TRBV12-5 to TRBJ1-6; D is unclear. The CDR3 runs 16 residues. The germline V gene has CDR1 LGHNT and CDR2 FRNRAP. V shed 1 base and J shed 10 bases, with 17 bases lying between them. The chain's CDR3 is CASGLAFYGVPSPLHF. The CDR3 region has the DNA TGTGCTAGTGGTTTGGCCTTCTATGGTGTACCATCACCCCTCCACTTT.

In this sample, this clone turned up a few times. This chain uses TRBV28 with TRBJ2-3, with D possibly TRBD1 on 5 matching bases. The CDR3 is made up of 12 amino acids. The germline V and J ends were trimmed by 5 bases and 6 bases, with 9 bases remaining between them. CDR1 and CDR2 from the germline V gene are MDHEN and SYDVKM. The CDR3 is CASSLDSDTQYF. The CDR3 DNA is TGTGCCAGCAGTCTCGACAGTGATACGCAGTATTTT.